This T cell receptor (beta chain) was sequenced in a study of vaccination effects on CD4 cells after COVID-19. Broader study findings: Researchers report that only 1 of 255 vaccine-induced clones in healthy vaccinees cross-reacted with common cold coronaviruses.

ViraFEST assay sequencing came after antigen-specific CD4+ T cells were expanded with viral peptide pools. CD4+ T cells were isolated after roughly nine days of culture. The vaccine recipients had no prior SARS-CoV-2 infection, with negative nucleocapsid antibodies. Cultures of under 2.5 million PBMC per well contained around 11 IU/ml IL-2 plus 10 ug/ml peptides. With V trimmed by 1 base and J by 5 bases, 7 bases remained unmatched. Germline CDR1 SGHTA, CDR2 FQGNSA. CDR3 length: 15 residues. This clone was observed a handful of times. Its antigen is not identified. Measured with immunoSEQ multiplex PCR; TCRdb has only the in-frame clones, and not every one. The sample records 35,000 to 50,000 clones, around 67% being singletons.

The sequence derives from a human donor who received a COVID-19 vaccine. Sample: CD4+ T cells from PBMCs cultured with HCoV-OC43 spike peptides, taken before COVID-19 vaccination. Described subset: HCoV-OC43 spike overlapping peptide pool stimulation. The genes are TRBV7-2 and TRBJ1-2; 7 nucleotides agree with TRBD1. This chain's CDR3 is CASSLGAQGGYGYTF. The CDR3 DNA reads as TGTGCCAGCAGCTTAGGCGCTCAGGGGGGTTATGGCTACACCTTC.